This T cell receptor beta chain was found in a study of shared clonotypes between healthy human individuals. Study context: The cohort had two women and a few men, ages 18 to 49.

With respect to this clone: Different DNA sequences within this sample yield the same CDR3.

This CDR3 is 13 amino acids long. The V segment lost 3 bases and the J segment 5 bases; nucleotides outside the gene matches: 2. CDR1 and CDR2 from the germline V gene are SGHRS and YFSETQ. Clones were read by immunoSEQ multiplex PCR, and TCRdb kept only the in-frame ones, dropping some. This table holds some 2 million clones, 90% to 95% found once. The chain has TRBV5-1 and TRBJ2-5, with 9 bases aligning to TRBD2. This TCR was sampled from a man aged 18 to 35 in good health. Input material: naive CD4+ T cells sorted from blood. Sample subset: CD45RA+ positively selected. CDR3 amino acids: CASSSTSGETQYF. Here the CDR3 DNA reads TGCGCCAGCAGCTCCACTAGCGGGGAGACCCAGTACTTC.